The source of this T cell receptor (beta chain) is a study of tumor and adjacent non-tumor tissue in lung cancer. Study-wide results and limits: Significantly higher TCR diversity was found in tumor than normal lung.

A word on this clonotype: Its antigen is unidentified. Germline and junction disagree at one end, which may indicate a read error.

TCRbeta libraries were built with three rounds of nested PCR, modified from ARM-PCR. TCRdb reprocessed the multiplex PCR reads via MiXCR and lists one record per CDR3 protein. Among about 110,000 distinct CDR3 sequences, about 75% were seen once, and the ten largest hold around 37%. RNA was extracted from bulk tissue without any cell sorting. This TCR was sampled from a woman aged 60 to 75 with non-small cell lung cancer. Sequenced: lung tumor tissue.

The CDR3, as DNA: TGTGCCAGCAGTTCCCCCCACGGCAGTGGGCTAAGCGAGCATTACTTC. The encoded protein is CASSSPHGSGLSEHYF. This chain links TRBV6-5 with TRBJ2-7; D is undetermined. Germline V gene lookup returns CDR1 MNHEY and CDR2 SVGAGI. The CDR3 is made up of 16 amino acids.